The 8 T cell receptor beta chains below come from one sample, sequenced in a study of CD8+ T cells in alopecia areata. cDNA prepared by RNA extraction and subsequent reverse transcription served as the template for sequencing. Clones were sequenced by immunoSEQ multiplex PCR, and TCRdb holds only the in-frame ones, with some missing. The sample presents under 350,000 clones, none singletons. A sort of pooled cutaneous lymph node cells used CD4, CD8alpha, NKG2D, NKG2ACE and other stains. The sample taken for sequencing was CD4+ T cells sorted from a lymph node. The receptors come from a C3H/HeJ mouse with alopecia areata. The strain's MHC type: H2-k.

This clone was observed a handful of times. A clone one base away is much larger, so this may be a read error. Gene names and germline match the mouse. The read finishes 4 residues shy of the CDR3 end, and the germline J gene is used to complete it. The same CDR3 is also encoded by other DNA sequences in this sample. V gene TRBV13-3 combines with J gene TRBJ2-5; 10 nucleotides align to TRBD2. Germline V gene sequence: CDR1 NNHDY, CDR2 SYVADS. The CDR3 runs to 14 residues. After removal of 4 bases from V and 2 bases from J, the junction contained 1 base not matched to a gene. The CDR3 bases that were read are TGTGCCAGCAGTCGGACTGGGGGCCAAGAC. Its protein is CASSRTGGQD. The CDR3, in full, reads CASSRTGGQDTQYF. Together with reference TRBV13-3 and TRBJ2-5, the CDR3 gives the full variable domain: EAAVTQSPRSKVAVTGGKVTLSCHQTNNHDYMYWYRQDTGHGLRLIHYSYVADSTEKGDIPDGYKASRPSQENFSLILELASLSQTAVYFCASSRTGGQDTQYFGPGTRLLVL.

A word on this clone: Genes and germline come from the mouse. The read ends 4 residues early relative to the CDR3; the germline J gene fills the gap. The chain employs TRBV5 and TRBJ2-7; 9 nucleotides match TRBD2. In germline, CDR1 is LGHNA, CDR2 YNLKQL (reference sequence). The CDR3 has 14 residues. The CDR3 DNA, read in part, is TGTGCCAGCAGCCAAGATCGGGACTGGGAT. It is translated as CASSQDRDWD. The whole CDR3 is CASSQDRDWDEQYF.

Comments on this clone: Here the gene names and germline are mouse. The read falls 4 residues short of the CDR3 end, and the missing part is taken from the germline J gene. V usage is TRBV31 and J usage is TRBJ2-2; 10 bases map to TRBD2. The V and J ends lost 1 base and 1 base, in that order; junction bases with no gene match: 3. The CDR3 has 16 residues. Germline V gives CDR1 GKSSPN, CDR2 SITVG. Here the CDR3 reads CAWSRWTGGNTGQLYF. CDR3 DNA, as far as it was read: TGTGCCTGGAGTCGCTGGACTGGGGGAAACACCGGG.

As regards this clone: Gene names and germline match the mouse. The CDR3 end lies 3 residues beyond the end of the read and is filled in from the germline J gene. The V and J genes are TRBV3 and TRBJ1-6; D is ambiguous. TRBJ1-6 is recorded as an ORF, its role being uncertain. CDR3 length: 16 residues. V lost 5 bases to trimming and J lost 0 bases, with 11 bases between them. Germline CDR1 and CDR2: SNHLY and FYNGKV (reference sequence). The part of the CDR3 DNA that was read is TGTGCCAGCAGCCCCCCCCAAAATTCCTATAATTCGCCC. It yields the protein CASSPPQNSYNSP. The complete CDR3 protein is CASSPPQNSYNSPLYF.

A word on this clone: The genes and germline here are from mouse. The read ends 4 residues before the CDR3 terminus; that terminus is restored from the germline J gene. This same CDR3 is encoded by further DNA sequences in the sample. The chain employs TRBV1 and TRBJ2-7; 7 nucleotides agree with TRBD2. The J segment lost 0 bases and the V segment lost 3 bases, leaving 2 bases of the junction unmatched. CDR1 is NSQYPW and CDR2 is LRSPGD in the germline V gene (reference sequence). This CDR3 has 14 residues. CDR3 region: CTCSAGGVSYEQYF. The covered CDR3 bases are TGCACCTGCAGTGCCGGGGGGGTCTCCTAT.

With regard to this clone: All gene names here are mouse names. The read gets to within 4 residues of the CDR3 end, and the germline J gene fills in the rest. The chain uses TRBV13-1 and TRBJ1-2; TRBD1 matches 11 bases. CDR1 and CDR2 from the germline V gene are NSHNY and SYGAGN. This CDR3 is 14 amino acids long. The sequenced part of the CDR3 DNA is TGTGCCAGCAGTCCCGGGACAGGGGGGCCC. Amino acid sequence: CASSPGTGGP. The whole CDR3 protein reads CASSPGTGGPDYTF.

This clone was detected a few times. The germline and genes are mouse ones. The read halts 4 residues ahead of the CDR3 end, with the missing end drawn from the germline J gene. Other DNA sequences in this sample translate to the same CDR3. The chain uses TRBV19 and TRBJ1-1; TRBD1 is a possible D gene (5 bases). This CDR3 contains 14 residues. Germline V gives CDR1 FNHDT, CDR2 SITEND (reference sequence). V lost 2 bases and J 0 bases, leaving 8 bases between the germline ends. This CDR3 reads CASSIRGANTEVFF. Incomplete CDR3 DNA: TGTGCCAGCAGTATCCGGGGGGCAAACACA.

Many counts were recorded for this clone. Gene and germline names: mouse. The CDR3 end falls 4 residues outside the read, so it is completed with the germline J gene. Additional DNA sequences in this sample encode the identical CDR3. This chain uses TRBV1 with TRBJ2-3; a possible D gene is TRBD2 (6 bases). CDR3 size: 15 residues. Germline lookup yields CDR1 NSQYPW and CDR2 LRSPGD (reference sequence). The V end was cut by 1 base, the J end by 0 bases, with 8 bases between. The CDR3 loop is CTCSAVGTSAETLYF. CDR3 DNA (partial): TGCACCTGCAGTGCAGTTGGGACTAGTGCAGAA.